Each of the 13 T cell receptor beta chains below was sequenced from the same sample in a study of blood T cell repertoires in COVID-19. Profiled with immunoSEQ multiplex PCR; TCRdb holds only in-frame clones, not every one. The table lists 60,000 to 75,000 clones, around 90% of them singletons. The sequenced sample was peripheral blood. These receptors were collected from a man aged 35 to 55 with COVID-19, enrolled during active disease.

This chain's CDR3 is CASSLGGKYEQYF. CDR3 sequence (DNA): TGTGCCAGCAGCTTAGGAGGAAAGTACGAGCAGTACTTC. The chain has TRBV7-7 and TRBJ2-7; D not resolved. The V gene's germline CDR1 is SSHAT and CDR2 FNYEAQ (reference sequence). The CDR3 totals 13 residues. V lost 1 base, J lost 4 bases, and 8 bases lay in between.

The V and J genes are TRBV11-2 and TRBJ2-2, with TRBD2 matching 8 bases. The CDR3 contains 16 residues. Germline trimming cut 5 bases from V and 6 bases from J; bases unmatched to any gene: 11. CDR1 is SGHAT and CDR2 is FQNNGV in the germline V gene. CDR3 region: CASSPPGGGGAGELFF. The CDR3 DNA reads TGTGCCAGCAGCCCACCGGGAGGGGGGGGCGCCGGGGAGCTGTTTTTT.

About this clone itself: This same CDR3 is encoded by further DNA sequences in the sample. The chain joins TRBV19 to TRBJ1-5, with 7 bases identical to TRBD1. After removal of 5 bases from V and 4 bases from J, the junction contained 5 bases not matched to a gene. The CDR3 has 14 amino acids. Germline loops: CDR1 LNHDA, CDR2 SQIVND (reference sequence). The CDR3 reads CASSGQGGNQPQHF. The CDR3 coding sequence is TGTGCCAGTAGTGGGCAGGGGGGAAATCAGCCCCAGCATTTT.

The J gene is TRBJ1-3, the V gene TRBV5-4; D unresolved. Trimming left V 0 bases short and J 2 bases short, with 9 bases between. The V gene's germline CDR1 is SGHNT and CDR2 YYREEE (reference sequence). This CDR3 region has 15 residues. In DNA, the CDR3 is TGTGCCAGCAGCTTGGGTGGAGAAGCTGGAAACACCATATATTTT. As protein: CASSLGGEAGNTIYF. Based on the CDR3 plus reference TRBV5-4 and TRBJ1-3, the full variable domain is ETGVTQSPTHLIKTRGQQVTLRCSSQSGHNTVSWYQQALGQGPQFIFQYYREEENGRGNFPPRFSGLQFPNYSSELNVNALELDDSALYLCASSLGGEAGNTIYFGEGSWLTVV.

This clone was seen a single time. The chain combines TRBV27 with TRBJ2-7; a weak D match, TRBD2 (6 bases). The V and J ends lost 5 bases and 2 bases respectively, with 10 bases between them. The CDR3 length is 13 residues. Per germline, CDR1 MNHEY and CDR2 SMNVEV (reference sequence). This chain's CDR3 is CASSGGSTYEQYF. The DNA for the CDR3 is TGTGCCAGCAGTGGGGGGTCGACCTACGAGCAGTACTTC.

V is TRBV19 and J is TRBJ1-4; TRBD1 matches at 9 bases. Germline CDR1 and CDR2: LNHDA and SQIVND (reference sequence). V was clipped by 4 bases and J by 0 bases; unmatched bases: 9. CDR3 length: 18 amino acids. The CDR3 DNA is TGTGCCAGTAGTAAGGGACAGGGACCCAGTGCAACTAATGAAAAACTGTTTTTT. Translation gives CASSKGQGPSATNEKLFF.

The rearrangement links TRBV2 to TRBJ1-2, with a weak D call TRBD1 (6 bases). V was cut by 6 bases and J by 7 bases, with 18 bases left in between. CDR1 SNHLY and CDR2 FYNNEI come from the germline V gene. The CDR3 totals 14 residues. DNA of the CDR3: TGTGCCAGCAGGCGCGAGGGGGTTTCGGGTGGCTACACCTTC. It translates to CASRREGVSGGYTF.

J is TRBJ2-1 and V is TRBV25-1; 11 nucleotides match TRBD2. Germline trimming cut 3 bases from V and 6 bases from J; bases unmatched to any gene: 7. Germline-derived CDR1 and CDR2 are MGHDK and SYGVNS. This CDR3 is 16 amino acids long. The CDR3 loop is CASSDQGLAARNEQFF. CDR3 DNA sequence: TGTGCCAGCAGTGACCAGGGACTAGCGGCCCGCAATGAGCAGTTCTTC.

The chain's CDR3 is CASAGEGGQPQHF. In nucleotides, the CDR3 is TGTGCCAGCGCCGGGGAGGGCGGTCAGCCCCAGCATTTT. The chain recombines TRBV2 with TRBJ1-5; D unresolved. Germline V gene sequence: CDR1 SNHLY, CDR2 FYNNEI. V gave up 8 bases and J gave up 6 bases, with 14 bases separating them. The CDR3 spans 13 residues.

The V gene is TRBV5-5, the J gene TRBJ2-1; D is unclear. The V and J ends lost 0 bases and 1 base respectively, with 8 bases between them. Per germline, CDR1 SGHKS and CDR2 YYEKEE (reference sequence). CDR3 length equals 15 residues. The CDR3: CASSLEQRSYNEQFF. In DNA form, the CDR3 reads TGTGCCAGCAGCTTGGAGCAGCGATCCTACAATGAGCAGTTCTTC.

This chain links TRBV5-1 with TRBJ1-1; D is uncertain. Trimming stripped 2 bases from V and 1 base from J, with 12 bases between. Germline lookup yields CDR1 SGHRS and CDR2 YFSETQ. This CDR3 is built from 15 residues. The chain's CDR3 is CASSFAGSENTEAFF. In DNA form, the CDR3 reads TGCGCCAGCAGCTTCGCCGGGTCAGAGAACACTGAAGCTTTCTTT.

The CDR3: CAPPCGATGANVLTF. CDR3 DNA: TGCGCCCCCCCCTGTGGGGCAACTGGGGCCAACGTCCTGACTTTC. The chain joins TRBV4-1 to TRBJ2-6; D may be TRBD1 (5 bases). From germline, CDR1 is MGHRA and CDR2 YSYEKL. This CDR3 is 15 amino acids long. V was clipped by 11 bases and J by 2 bases, with 16 bases between them.

The V and J genes are TRBV19 and TRBJ1-2; weak D call: TRBD1 (6 bases). The CDR3 is made up of 15 amino acids. V was clipped by 4 bases and J by 4 bases, with 16 bases between them. Per the germline V gene, CDR1 is LNHDA and CDR2 is SQIVND (reference sequence). The CDR3 sequence is CASSSPDRLSYGYTF. DNA for the CDR3: TGTGCCAGTAGTAGCCCGGACAGACTGTCCTATGGCTACACCTTC.